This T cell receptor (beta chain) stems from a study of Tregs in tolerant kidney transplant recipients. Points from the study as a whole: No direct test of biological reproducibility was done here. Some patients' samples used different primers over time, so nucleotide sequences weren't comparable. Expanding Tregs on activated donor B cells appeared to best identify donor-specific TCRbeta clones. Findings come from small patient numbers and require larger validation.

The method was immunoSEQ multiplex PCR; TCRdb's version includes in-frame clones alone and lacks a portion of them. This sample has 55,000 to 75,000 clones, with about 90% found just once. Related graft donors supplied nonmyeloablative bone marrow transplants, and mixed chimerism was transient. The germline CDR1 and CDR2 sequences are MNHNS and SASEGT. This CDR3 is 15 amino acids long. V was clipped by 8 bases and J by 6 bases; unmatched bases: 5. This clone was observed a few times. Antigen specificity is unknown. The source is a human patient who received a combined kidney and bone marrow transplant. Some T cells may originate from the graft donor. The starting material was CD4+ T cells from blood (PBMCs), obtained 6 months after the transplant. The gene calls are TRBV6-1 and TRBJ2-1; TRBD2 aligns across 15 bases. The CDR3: CASVPGLAGGNEQFF. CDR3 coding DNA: TGTGCCAGCGTACCGGGACTAGCGGGAGGCAATGAGCAGTTCTTC.